Below are 10 T cell receptor beta chains sequenced from a single sample in a study of CD8+ T cells in alopecia areata. The sequencing template was cDNA reverse transcribed from extracted RNA. The repertoire was sequenced with immunoSEQ multiplex PCR; TCRdb's copy has only in-frame clones and lacks some. The table lists about 180,000 clones, roughly 60% of them singletons. This sample comprised CD4+ T cells sorted from blood, obtained at week 0. The receptors stem from a human donor with alopecia areata.

This clone was picked up a small number of times. The chain employs TRBV11-2 and TRBJ2-6; D possibly corresponds to TRBD1 (5 bases). V was cut by 5 bases and J by 2 bases, with 10 bases left in between. This CDR3 has 15 amino acids. Germline V lookup: CDR1 SGHAT, CDR2 FQNNGV. The CDR3 DNA sequence: TGTGCCAGCAGCCGAGCAGGGCCTGGGGCCAACGTCCTGACTTTC. It is translated as CASSRAGPGANVLTF.

The V call is TRBV27, the J call TRBJ1-1, with 7 bases lining up with TRBD1. V shed 6 bases, J shed 1 base, and the junction held 11 bases outside the gene matches. The CDR3 runs to 16 residues. Germline V gives CDR1 MNHEY, CDR2 SMNVEV (reference sequence). CDR3 amino acids: CASRRGPGQQNTEAFF. The CDR3 region has the DNA TGTGCCAGCAGGCGCGGGCCGGGACAGCAGAACACTGAAGCTTTCTTT.

The rearrangement links TRBV29-1 to TRBJ2-7; D possibly corresponds to TRBD1 (5 bases). The CDR3 extends over 15 amino acids. Trimming left V 4 bases short and J 3 bases short, with 19 bases between. CDR1 SQVTM and CDR2 ANQGSEA come from the germline V gene. Here the CDR3 DNA reads TGCAGCGTTGGCCTACCGGCCACGACAGACTACGAGCAGTACTTC. This sequence encodes CSVGLPATTDYEQYF.

In its sample, this clone was seen once. This chain links TRBV5-6 with TRBJ1-6, with D uncertain. In germline, CDR1 is SGHDT, CDR2 YYEEEE. The CDR3 runs 14 residues. V lost 6 bases, J lost 9 bases, and 16 bases lay in between. The CDR3 nucleotides read TGTGCCAGCACCGGTTGGGGTACGGCTTCACCCCTCCACTTT. Its protein is CASTGWGTASPLHF.

The chain uses TRBV29-1 and TRBJ1-4; possible D gene TRBD1, 6 bases. The CDR3 totals 13 residues. V lost 4 bases and J 8 bases, leaving 14 bases between the germline ends. Germline lookup yields CDR1 SQVTM and CDR2 ANQGSEA. The CDR3 region is CSVGAGAGEKLFF. The CDR3 coding sequence is TGCAGCGTTGGGGCAGGGGCGGGCGAAAAACTGTTTTTT.

This chain joins TRBV9 and TRBJ2-7; D is tentatively TRBD1 or TRBD2 (5 bases each). Trimming cost V 5 bases and J 0 bases, with 15 bases left between them. The germline CDR1 and CDR2 sequences are SGDLS and YYNGEE. There are 15 residues in the CDR3. CDR3 nucleotides: TGTGCCAGCAGTCCTGGGACGGGGTTCTCCTACGAGCAGTACTTC. Protein: CASSPGTGFSYEQYF.

Only a few counts were recorded for this clone. This CDR3 is also generated by other DNA sequences in the sample. The rearrangement joins TRBV29-1 to TRBJ2-2; 8 bases fit TRBD2. The CDR3 sequence is 13 residues long. CDR1 is SQVTM, CDR2 ANQGSEA, per germline. Unmatched junction bases numbered 4, after V lost 7 bases and J lost 3 bases. The DNA for the CDR3 is TGCAGCGCCGGGACTAGTGACACCGGGGAGCTGTTTTTT. It specifies CSAGTSDTGELFF.

This clone occurred a few times. V and J are TRBV15 and TRBJ1-4; D may be TRBD1 (6 bases). This CDR3 contains 13 residues. Deletions cut 0 bases from V and 11 bases from J, with 10 bases between. The germline CDR1 and CDR2 sequences are LNHNV and YYDKDF (reference sequence). CDR3 nucleotides: TGTGCCACCAGCAGAGATCTAGGACAGAAACTGTTTTTT. This gives the protein CATSRDLGQKLFF.

The V call is TRBV29-1, the J call TRBJ2-2, with 8 bases fitting TRBD1. Germline CDR1 and CDR2: SQVTM and ANQGSEA. The CDR3 consists of 13 residues. V shed 4 bases, J shed 7 bases, and the junction held 5 bases outside the gene matches. In nucleotides, the CDR3 is TGCAGCGTTGCGGACAGGGTGGGCGGGGAGCTGTTTTTT. Translating it yields CSVADRVGGELFF.

This clone has a handful of counts. The V and J genes are TRBV4-3 and TRBJ2-1; no reliable D call. The germline CDR1 and CDR2 sequences are LGHNA and YSLEER. Deletions cut 3 bases from V and 10 bases from J, with 22 bases between. The CDR3 loop spans 16 amino acids. CDR3 residues: CASSHGSVPSVQEQFF. DNA for the CDR3: TGCGCCAGCAGCCACGGATCGGTGCCTAGTGTGCAGGAGCAGTTCTTC.